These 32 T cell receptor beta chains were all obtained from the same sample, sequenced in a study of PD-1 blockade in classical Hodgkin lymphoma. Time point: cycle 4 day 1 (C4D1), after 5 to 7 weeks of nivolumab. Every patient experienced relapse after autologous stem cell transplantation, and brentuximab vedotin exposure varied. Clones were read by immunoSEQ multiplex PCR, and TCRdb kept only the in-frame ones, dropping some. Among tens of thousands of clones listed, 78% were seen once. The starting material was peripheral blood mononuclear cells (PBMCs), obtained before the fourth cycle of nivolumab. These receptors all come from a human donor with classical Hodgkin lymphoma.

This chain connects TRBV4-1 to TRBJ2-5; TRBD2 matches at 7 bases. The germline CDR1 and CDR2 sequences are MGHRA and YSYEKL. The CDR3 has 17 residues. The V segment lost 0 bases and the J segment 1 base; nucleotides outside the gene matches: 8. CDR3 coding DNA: TGCGCCAGCAGCCAAGAAGGCCCTAGCGGACTCCAAGAGACCCAGTACTTC. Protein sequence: CASSQEGPSGLQETQYF.

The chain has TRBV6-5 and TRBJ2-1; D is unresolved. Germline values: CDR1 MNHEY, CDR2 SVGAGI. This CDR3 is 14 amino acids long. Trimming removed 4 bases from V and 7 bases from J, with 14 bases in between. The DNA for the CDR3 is TGTGCCAGCAGTTTGTGGCTAAAGGCTAATGAGCAGTTCTTC. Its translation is CASSLWLKANEQFF.

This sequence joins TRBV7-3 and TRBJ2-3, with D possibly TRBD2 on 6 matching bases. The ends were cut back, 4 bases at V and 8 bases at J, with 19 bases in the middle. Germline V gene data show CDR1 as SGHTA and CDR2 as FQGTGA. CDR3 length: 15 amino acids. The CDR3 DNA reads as TGTGCCAGCAGCTCACCTAGGGACTCCCCCGGTACGCAGTATTTT. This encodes CASSSPRDSPGTQYF.

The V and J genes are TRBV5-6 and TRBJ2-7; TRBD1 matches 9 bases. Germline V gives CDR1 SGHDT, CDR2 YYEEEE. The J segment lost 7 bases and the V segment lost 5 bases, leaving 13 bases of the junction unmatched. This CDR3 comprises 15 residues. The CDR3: CASRQPGTGMGEQYF. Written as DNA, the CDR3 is TGTGCCAGCAGGCAACCCGGGACAGGGATGGGGGAGCAGTACTTC.

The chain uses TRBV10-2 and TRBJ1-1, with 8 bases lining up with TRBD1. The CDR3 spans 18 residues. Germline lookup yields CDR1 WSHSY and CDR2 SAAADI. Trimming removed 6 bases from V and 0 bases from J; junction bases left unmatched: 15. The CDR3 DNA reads TGCGCCAGCAGGGGTCGTGGACAGGGACTCCCCATGAACACTGAAGCTTTCTTT. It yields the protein CASRGRGQGLPMNTEAFF.

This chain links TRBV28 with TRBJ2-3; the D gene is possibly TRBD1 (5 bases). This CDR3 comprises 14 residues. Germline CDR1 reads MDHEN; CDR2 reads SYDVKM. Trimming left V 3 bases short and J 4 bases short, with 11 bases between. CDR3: CASSFLGVPDTQYF. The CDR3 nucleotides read TGTGCCAGCAGTTTTTTAGGGGTACCAGATACGCAGTATTTT. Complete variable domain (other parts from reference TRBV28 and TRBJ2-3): DVKVTQSSRYLVKRTGEKVFLECVQDMDHENMFWYRQDPGLGLRLIYFSYDVKMKEKGDIPEGYSVSREKKERFSLILESASTNQTSMYLCASSFLGVPDTQYFGPGTRLTVL.

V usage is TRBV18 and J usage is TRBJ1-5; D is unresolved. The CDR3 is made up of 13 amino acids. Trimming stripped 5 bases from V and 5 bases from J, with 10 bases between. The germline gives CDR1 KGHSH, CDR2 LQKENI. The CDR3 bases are TGTGCCAGCTCAAGGGAAAGGTATCAGCCCCAGCATTTT. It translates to CASSRERYQPQHF.

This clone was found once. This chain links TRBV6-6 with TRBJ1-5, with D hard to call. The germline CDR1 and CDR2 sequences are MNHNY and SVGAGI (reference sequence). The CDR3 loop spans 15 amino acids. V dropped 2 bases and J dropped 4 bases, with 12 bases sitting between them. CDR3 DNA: TGTGCCAGCAGTTACGAGGCAGCTTTAAATCAGCCCCAGCATTTT. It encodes CASSYEAALNQPQHF.

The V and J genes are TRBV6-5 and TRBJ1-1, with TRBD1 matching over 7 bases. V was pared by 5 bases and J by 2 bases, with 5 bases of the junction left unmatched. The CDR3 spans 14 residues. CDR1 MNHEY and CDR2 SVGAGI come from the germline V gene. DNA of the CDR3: TGTGCCAGCAGTCCGGACAGGAGAAACACTGAAGCTTTCTTT. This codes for CASSPDRRNTEAFF.

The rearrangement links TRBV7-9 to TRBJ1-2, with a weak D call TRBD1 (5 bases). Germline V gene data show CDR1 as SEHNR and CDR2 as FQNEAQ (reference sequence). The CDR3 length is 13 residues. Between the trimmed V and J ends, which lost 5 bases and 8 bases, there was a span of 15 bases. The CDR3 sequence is CASSDKGGGGYTF. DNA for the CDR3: TGTGCCAGCAGCGATAAGGGTGGGGGAGGCTACACCTTC.

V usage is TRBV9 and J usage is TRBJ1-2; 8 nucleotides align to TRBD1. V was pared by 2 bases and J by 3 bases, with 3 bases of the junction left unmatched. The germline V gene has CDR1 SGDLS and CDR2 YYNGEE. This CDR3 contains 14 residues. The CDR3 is CASSVRQGHYGYTF. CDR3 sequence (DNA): TGTGCCAGCAGCGTTCGACAGGGGCACTATGGCTACACCTTC.

Here the CDR3 reads CASSVGLLSGNTIYF. The CDR3 nucleotides read TGTGCCAGCAGCGTAGGACTGCTCTCTGGAAACACCATATATTTT. This chain links TRBV9 with TRBJ1-3; D is uncertain. The V end was cut by 0 bases, the J end by 0 bases, with 7 bases between. Germline V CDR1 and CDR2: SGDLS, YYNGEE. The CDR3 is 15 residues long.

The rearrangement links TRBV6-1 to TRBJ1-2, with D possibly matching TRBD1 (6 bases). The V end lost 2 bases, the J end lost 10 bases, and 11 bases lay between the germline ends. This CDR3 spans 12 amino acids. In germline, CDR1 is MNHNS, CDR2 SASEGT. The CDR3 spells CASSERQADYTF. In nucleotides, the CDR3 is TGTGCCAGCAGTGAAAGACAGGCGGACTACACCTTC.

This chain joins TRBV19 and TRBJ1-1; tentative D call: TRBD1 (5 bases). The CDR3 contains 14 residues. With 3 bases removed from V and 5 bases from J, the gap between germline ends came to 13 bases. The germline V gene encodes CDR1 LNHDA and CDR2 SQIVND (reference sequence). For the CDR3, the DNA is TGTGCCAGTAGTATTAGGAGGGGTGGGACTGAAGCTTTCTTT. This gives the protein CASSIRRGGTEAFF.

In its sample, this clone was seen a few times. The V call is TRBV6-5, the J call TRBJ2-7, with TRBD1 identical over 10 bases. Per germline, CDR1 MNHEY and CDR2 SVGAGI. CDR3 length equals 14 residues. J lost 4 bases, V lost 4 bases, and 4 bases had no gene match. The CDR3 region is CASSWGTGEYEQYF. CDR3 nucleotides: TGTGCCAGCAGTTGGGGGACAGGGGAATACGAGCAGTACTTC.

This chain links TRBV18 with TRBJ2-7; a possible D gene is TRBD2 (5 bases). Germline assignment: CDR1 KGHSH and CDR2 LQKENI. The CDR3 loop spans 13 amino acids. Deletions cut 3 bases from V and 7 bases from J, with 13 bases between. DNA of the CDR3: TGTGCCAGCTCACCTCTCACCCGGGGTGAGCAGTACTTC. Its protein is CASSPLTRGEQYF. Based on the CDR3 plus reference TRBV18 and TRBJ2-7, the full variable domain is NAGVMQNPRHLVRRRGQEARLRCSPMKGHSHVYWYRQLPEEGLKFMVYLQKENIIDESGMPKERFSAEFPKEGPSILRIQQVVRGDSAAYFCASSPLTRGEQYFGPGTRLTVT.

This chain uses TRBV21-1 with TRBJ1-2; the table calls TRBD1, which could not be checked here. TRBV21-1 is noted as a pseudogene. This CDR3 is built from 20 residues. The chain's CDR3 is CASSKAKRDRGRNSDYGYTF. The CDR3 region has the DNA TGTGCCAGCAGCAAAGCGAAAAGGGACAGGGGTAGGAATTCGGACTATGGCTACACCTTC.

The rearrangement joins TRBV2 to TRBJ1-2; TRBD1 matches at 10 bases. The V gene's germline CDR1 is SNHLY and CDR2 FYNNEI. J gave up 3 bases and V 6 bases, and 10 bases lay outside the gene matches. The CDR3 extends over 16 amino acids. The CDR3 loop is CASRAVGTGEDYGYTF. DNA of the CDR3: TGTGCCAGCAGGGCCGTCGGGACAGGGGAAGACTATGGCTACACCTTC.

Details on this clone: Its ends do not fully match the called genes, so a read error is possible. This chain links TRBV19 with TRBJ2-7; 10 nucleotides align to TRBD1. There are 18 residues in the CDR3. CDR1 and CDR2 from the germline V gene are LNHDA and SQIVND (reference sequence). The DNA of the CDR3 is TGTGCCAGTACCCCAGCCCGGGACAGGGGAAGGCCCTCCGACGAGCAGTACTTC. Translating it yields CASTPARDRGRPSDEQYF.

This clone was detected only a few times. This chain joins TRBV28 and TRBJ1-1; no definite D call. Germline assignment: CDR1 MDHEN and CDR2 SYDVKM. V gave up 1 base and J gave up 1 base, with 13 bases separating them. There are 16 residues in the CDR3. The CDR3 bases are TGTGCCAGCAGTTTATTGCCAGGCATGGGGAACACTGAAGCTTTCTTT. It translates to CASSLLPGMGNTEAFF.

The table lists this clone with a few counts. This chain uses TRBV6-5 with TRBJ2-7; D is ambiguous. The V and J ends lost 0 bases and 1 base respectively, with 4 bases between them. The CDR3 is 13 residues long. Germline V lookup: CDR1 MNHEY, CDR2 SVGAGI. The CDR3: CASSYSQSYEQYF. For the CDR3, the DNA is TGTGCCAGCAGTTACTCGCAGTCCTACGAGCAGTACTTC.

DNA for the CDR3: TGTGCCAGCAGTTTACAGGGCTGGGGTCAGCCCCAGCATTTT. Translated: CASSLQGWGQPQHF. The rearrangement uses TRBV6-1 and TRBJ1-5, with D maybe TRBD1 (6 bases). Trimming left V 5 bases short and J 6 bases short, with 14 bases between. CDR1 is MNHNS, CDR2 SASEGT, per germline. The CDR3 has 14 residues.

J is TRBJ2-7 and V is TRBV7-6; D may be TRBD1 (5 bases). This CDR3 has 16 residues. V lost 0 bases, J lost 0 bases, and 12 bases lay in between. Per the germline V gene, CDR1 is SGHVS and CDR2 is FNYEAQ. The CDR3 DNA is TGTGCCAGCAGCTTAGCCCCGACAGTTATCTCCTACGAGCAGTACTTC. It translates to CASSLAPTVISYEQYF.

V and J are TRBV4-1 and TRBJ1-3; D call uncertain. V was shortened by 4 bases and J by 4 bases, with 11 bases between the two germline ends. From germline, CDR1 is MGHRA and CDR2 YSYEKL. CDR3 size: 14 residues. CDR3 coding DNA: TGCGCCAGCAGCCGAGGGTTTACAGGAAACACCATATATTTT. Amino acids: CASSRGFTGNTIYF.

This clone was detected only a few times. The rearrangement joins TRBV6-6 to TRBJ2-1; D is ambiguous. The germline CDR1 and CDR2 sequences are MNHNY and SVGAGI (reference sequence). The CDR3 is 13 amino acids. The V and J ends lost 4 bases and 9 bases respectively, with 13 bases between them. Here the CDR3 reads CASSSHDRFEQFF. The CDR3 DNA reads TGTGCCAGCAGTTCCCATGATCGTTTTGAGCAGTTCTTC.

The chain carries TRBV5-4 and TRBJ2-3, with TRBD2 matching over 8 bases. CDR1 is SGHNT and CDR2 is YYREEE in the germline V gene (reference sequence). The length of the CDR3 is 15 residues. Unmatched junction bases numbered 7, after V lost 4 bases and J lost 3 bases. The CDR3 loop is CASSLRGGGTDTQYF. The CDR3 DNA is TGTGCCAGCAGCCTACGGGGGGGTGGGACAGATACGCAGTATTTT.

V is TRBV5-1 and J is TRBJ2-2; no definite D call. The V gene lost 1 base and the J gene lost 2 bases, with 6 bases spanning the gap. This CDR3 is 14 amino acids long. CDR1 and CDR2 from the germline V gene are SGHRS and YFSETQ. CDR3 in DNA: TGCGCCAGCAGCTTGTCCGGAAACACCGGGGAGCTGTTTTTT. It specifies CASSLSGNTGELFF. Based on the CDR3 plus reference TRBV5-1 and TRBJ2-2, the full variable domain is KAGVTQTPRYLIKTRGQQVTLSCSPISGHRSVSWYQQTPGQGLQFLFEYFSETQRNKGNFPGRFSGRQFSNSRSEMNVSTLELGDSALYLCASSLSGNTGELFFGEGSRLTVL.

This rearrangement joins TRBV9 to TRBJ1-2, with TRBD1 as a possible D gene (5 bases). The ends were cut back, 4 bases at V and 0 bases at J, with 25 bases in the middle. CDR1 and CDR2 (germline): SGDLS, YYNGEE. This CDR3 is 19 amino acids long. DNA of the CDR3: TGTGCCAGCAGCCCCTCGTGGGGCCAGGGAGCACAACCTAACTATGGCTACACCTTC. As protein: CASSPSWGQGAQPNYGYTF. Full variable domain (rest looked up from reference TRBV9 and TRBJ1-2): DSGVTQTPKHLITATGQRVTLRCSPRSGDLSVYWYQQSLDQGLQFLIQYYNGEERAKGNILERFSAQQFPDLHSELNLSSLELGDSALYFCASSPSWGQGAQPNYGYTFGSGTRLTVV.

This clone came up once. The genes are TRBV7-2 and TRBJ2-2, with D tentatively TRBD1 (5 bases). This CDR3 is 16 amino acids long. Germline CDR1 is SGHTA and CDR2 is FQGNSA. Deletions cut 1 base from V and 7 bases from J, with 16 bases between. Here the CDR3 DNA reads TGTGCCAGCAGCTTAGTCTTGCCAGGGTTGAGCGGGGAGCTGTTTTTT. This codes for CASSLVLPGLSGELFF.

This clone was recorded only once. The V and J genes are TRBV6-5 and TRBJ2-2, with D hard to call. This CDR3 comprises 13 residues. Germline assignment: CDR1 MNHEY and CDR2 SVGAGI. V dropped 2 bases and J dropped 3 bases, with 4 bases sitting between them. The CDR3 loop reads CASSYMDTGELFF. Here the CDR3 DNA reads TGTGCCAGCAGTTACATGGACACCGGGGAGCTGTTTTTT.

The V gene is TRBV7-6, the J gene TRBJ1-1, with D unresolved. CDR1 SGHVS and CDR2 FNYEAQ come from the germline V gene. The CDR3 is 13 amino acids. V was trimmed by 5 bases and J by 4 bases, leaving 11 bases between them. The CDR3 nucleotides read TGTGCCAGCAGCACCCGGGAGGGCACTGAAGCTTTCTTT. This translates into CASSTREGTEAFF.

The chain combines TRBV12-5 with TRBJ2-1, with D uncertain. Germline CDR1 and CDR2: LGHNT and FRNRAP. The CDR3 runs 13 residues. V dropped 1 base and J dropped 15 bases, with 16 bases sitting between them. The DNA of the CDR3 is TGTGCTAGTGGTTTGGGCCTCTTGTCCACGTGGTTCTTC. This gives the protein CASGLGLLSTWFF.